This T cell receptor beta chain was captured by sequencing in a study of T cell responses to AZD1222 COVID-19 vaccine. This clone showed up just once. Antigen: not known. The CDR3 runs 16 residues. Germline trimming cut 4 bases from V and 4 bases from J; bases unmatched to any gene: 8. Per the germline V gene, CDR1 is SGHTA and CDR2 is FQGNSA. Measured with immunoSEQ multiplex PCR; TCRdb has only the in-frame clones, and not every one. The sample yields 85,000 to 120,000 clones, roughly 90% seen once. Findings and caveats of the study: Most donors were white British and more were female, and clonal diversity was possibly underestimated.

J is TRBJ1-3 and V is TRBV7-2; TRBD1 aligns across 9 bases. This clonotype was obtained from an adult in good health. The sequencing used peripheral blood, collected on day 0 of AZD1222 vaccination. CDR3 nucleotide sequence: TGTGCCAGCAGCTCCCCCGGACAGGGGTTGGGAAACACCATATATTTT. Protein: CASSSPGQGLGNTIYF.